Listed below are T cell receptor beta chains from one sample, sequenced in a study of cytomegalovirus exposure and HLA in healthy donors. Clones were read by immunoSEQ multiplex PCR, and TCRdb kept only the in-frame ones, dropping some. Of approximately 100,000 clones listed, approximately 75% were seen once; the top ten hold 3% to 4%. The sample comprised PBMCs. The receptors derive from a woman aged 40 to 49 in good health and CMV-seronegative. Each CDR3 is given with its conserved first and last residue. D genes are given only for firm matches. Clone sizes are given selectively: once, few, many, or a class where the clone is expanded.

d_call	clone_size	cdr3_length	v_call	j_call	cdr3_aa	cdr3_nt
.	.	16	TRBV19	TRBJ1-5	CASTDSGNPGGEPQHF	TGTGCCAGTACCGATTCAGGAAACCCCGGGGGGGAGCCCCAGCATTTT
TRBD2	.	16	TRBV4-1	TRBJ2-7	CASSQDLAGGSYEQYF	TGCGCCAGCAGCCAAGATCTGGCGGGGGGTAGCTACGAGCAGTACTTC
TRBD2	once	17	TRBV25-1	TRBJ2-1	CASSSTSGGSSYNEQFF	TGTGCCAGCAGTAGCACTAGCGGGGGGAGCTCCTACAATGAGCAGTTCTTC
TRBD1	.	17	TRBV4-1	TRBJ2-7	CASSQESPDRGYYEQYF	TGCGCCAGCAGCCAAGAGTCCCCGGACAGGGGGTACTACGAGCAGTACTTC
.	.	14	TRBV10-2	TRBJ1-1	CASSDSQLNTEAFF	TGCGCCAGCAGTGACAGTCAGTTGAACACTGAAGCTTTCTTT
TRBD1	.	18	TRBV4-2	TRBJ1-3	CASSQENRGSLPGNTIYF	TGTGCCAGCAGCCAAGAAAACAGGGGAAGTCTCCCTGGAAACACCATATATTTT
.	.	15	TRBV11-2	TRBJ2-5	CASSLGGSKGETQYF	TGTGCCAGCAGCTTAGGGGGCAGTAAAGGAGAGACCCAGTACTTC
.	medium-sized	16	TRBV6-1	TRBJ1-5	CASSEGRALDNQPQHF	TGTGCCAGCAGTGAAGGGAGGGCGTTGGACAATCAGCCCCAGCATTTT
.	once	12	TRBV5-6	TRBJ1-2	CASSSFLYGYTF	TGTGCCAGCAGCTCCTTCCTCTATGGCTACACCTTC
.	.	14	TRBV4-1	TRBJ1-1	CASSLGHLNTEAFF	TGCGCCAGCAGCCTGGGACATCTGAACACTGAAGCTTTCTTT
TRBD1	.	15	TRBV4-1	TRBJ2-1	CASSQGDRVYNEQFF	TGCGCCAGCAGCCAAGGGGACAGGGTCTACAATGAGCAGTTCTTC
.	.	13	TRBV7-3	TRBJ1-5	CASSLGKNQPQHF	TGTGCCAGCAGCCTAGGAAAGAATCAGCCCCAGCATTTT
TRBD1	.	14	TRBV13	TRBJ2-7	CASSLGRDSYEQYF	TGTGCCAGCAGCTTAGGAAGGGACAGCTACGAGCAGTACTTC
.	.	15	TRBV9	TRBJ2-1	CASSAVGDPRNEQFF	TGTGCCAGCAGCGCCGTCGGGGATCCCCGCAATGAGCAGTTCTTC
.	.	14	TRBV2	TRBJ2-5	CASSELVQEETQYF	TGTGCCAGCAGTGAATTAGTACAGGAAGAGACCCAGTACTTC
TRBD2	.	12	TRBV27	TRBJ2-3	CASKIRGGTQYF	TGTGCCAGTAAAATTCGGGGGGGTACGCAGTATTTT
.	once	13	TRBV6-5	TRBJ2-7	CASSILWSNEQYF	TGTGCCAGCAGCATACTCTGGTCCAACGAGCAGTACTTC
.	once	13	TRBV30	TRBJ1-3	CAWSVTTGNTIYF	TGTGCCTGGAGTGTAACTACCGGAAACACCATATATTTT
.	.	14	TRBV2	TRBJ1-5	CASSGPTGNQPQHF	TGTGCCAGCAGTGGACCGACGGGGAATCAGCCCCAGCATTTT
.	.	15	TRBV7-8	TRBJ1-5	CASSLTGTSNQPQHF	TGTGCCAGCAGCCTAACCGGGACTTCCAATCAGCCCCAGCATTTT
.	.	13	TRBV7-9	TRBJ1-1	CASSTTMNTEAFF	TGTGCCAGCAGCACGACTATGAACACTGAAGCTTTCTTT
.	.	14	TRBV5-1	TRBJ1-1	CASSISTANTEAFF	TGCGCCAGCAGCATCTCGACAGCTAACACTGAAGCTTTCTTT
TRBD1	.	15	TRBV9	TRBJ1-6	CASSVEGQGYSPLHF	TGTGCCAGCAGCGTAGAAGGACAGGGTTATTCACCCCTCCACTTT
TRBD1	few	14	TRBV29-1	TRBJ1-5	CSVEDGSGQQPQHF	TGCAGCGTTGAAGATGGCTCGGGACAGCAGCCCCAGCATTTT
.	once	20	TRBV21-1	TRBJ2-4	CASSNRDYEGRLGPKNIQYF	TGTGCCAGCAGCAATAGGGACTACGAAGGTAGACTTGGTCCCAAAAACATTCAGTACTTC
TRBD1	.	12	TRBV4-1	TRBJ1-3	CASGQGPNTIYF	TGCGCCAGCGGACAGGGGCCAAACACCATATATTTT
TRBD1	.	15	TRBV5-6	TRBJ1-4	CASSLYGTDNEKLFF	TGTGCCAGCAGCTTGTACGGGACAGATAATGAAAAACTGTTTTTT
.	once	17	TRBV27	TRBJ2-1	CASSITGSPVTYNEQFF	TGTGCCAGCAGTATTACAGGCTCCCCAGTAACCTACAATGAGCAGTTCTTC
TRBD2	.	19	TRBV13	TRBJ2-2	CASSLAPLLAGANTGELFF	TGTGCCAGCAGCTTAGCCCCTTTACTAGCGGGGGCGAACACCGGGGAGCTGTTTTTT
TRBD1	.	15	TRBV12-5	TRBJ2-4	CASGSAGTGVNIQYF	TGTGCTAGTGGTTCCGCCGGGACAGGGGTGAACATTCAGTACTTC
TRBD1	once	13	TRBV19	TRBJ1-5	CASIRGLGQPQHF	TGTGCCAGTATCAGGGGGCTGGGTCAGCCCCAGCATTTT
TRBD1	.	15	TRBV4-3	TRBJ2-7	CASSHRTGGIYEQYF	TGCGCCAGCAGCCATAGGACAGGGGGCATCTACGAGCAGTACTTC
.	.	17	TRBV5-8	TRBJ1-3	CASSPRQVLSSGNTIYF	TGTGCCAGCAGCCCCAGACAGGTGTTGAGCTCTGGAAACACCATATATTTT
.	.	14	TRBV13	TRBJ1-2	CASSSPGGVYGYTF	TGTGCCAGCAGCTCCCCCGGGGGAGTCTATGGCTACACCTTC
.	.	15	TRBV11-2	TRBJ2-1	CASSQRVDPYNEQFF	TGTGCCAGCAGCCAGCGGGTCGATCCGTACAATGAGCAGTTCTTC
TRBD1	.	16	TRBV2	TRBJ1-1	CASSTEGGGPNTEAFF	TGTGCCAGCAGTACTGAAGGAGGGGGCCCGAACACTGAAGCTTTCTTT
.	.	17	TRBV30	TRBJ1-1	CAWSVGRVPPMNTEAFF	TGTGCCTGGAGTGTTGGCAGGGTCCCTCCTATGAACACTGAAGCTTTCTTT
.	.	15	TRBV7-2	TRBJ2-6	CASSTVTSGANVLTF	TGTGCCAGCAGCACAGTGACCTCTGGGGCCAACGTCCTGACTTTC
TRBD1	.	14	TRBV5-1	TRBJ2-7	CASSQGQGGYEQYF	TGCGCCAGCAGCCAGGGACAGGGAGGCTACGAGCAGTACTTC
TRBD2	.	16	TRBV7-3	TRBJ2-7	CASSPAGGAGLHEQYF	TGTGCCAGCAGCCCTGCGGGGGGCGCGGGTCTTCACGAGCAGTACTTC
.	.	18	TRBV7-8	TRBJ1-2	CASSLNPAVGGWVYGYTF	TGTGCCAGCAGCTTAAACCCCGCCGTGGGGGGTTGGGTTTATGGCTACACCTTC
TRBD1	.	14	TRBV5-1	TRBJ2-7	CASGDRTYSYEQYF	TGCGCCAGCGGGGACAGGACCTACTCCTACGAGCAGTACTTC
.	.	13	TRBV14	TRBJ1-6	CASSPDWYSPLHF	TGTGCCAGCAGCCCGGACTGGTATTCACCCCTCCACTTT
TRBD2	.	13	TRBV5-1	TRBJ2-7	CASAPMGGHEQYF	TGCGCCAGCGCCCCCATGGGAGGGCACGAGCAGTACTTC
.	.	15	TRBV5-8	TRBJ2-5	CASSLDAGYMETQYF	TGTGCCAGCAGCTTGGATGCAGGCTACATGGAGACCCAGTACTTC
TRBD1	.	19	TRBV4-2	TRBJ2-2	CASSHTTGGIIANTGELFF	TGTGCCAGCAGCCACACGACAGGGGGCATAATTGCGAACACCGGGGAGCTGTTTTTT
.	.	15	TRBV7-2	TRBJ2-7	CASSLTAASSYEQYF	TGTGCCAGCAGCTTGACAGCCGCTAGCTCCTACGAGCAGTACTTC
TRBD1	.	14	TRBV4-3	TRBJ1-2	CASSQLQGTYGYTF	TGCGCCAGCAGCCAATTACAGGGGACCTATGGCTACACCTTC
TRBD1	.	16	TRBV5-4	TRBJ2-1	CASSSGTVRGFGEQFF	TGTGCCAGCAGCTCGGGGACAGTCAGGGGATTTGGTGAGCAGTTCTTC
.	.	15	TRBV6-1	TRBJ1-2	CASSEASGFGYGYTF	TGTGCCAGCAGTGAAGCATCGGGATTCGGCTATGGCTACACCTTC
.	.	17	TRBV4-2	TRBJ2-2	CASSQEAPLSFAGELFF	TGTGCCAGCAGCCAAGAAGCGCCACTATCCTTTGCCGGGGAGCTGTTTTTT
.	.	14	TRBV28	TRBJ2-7	CASSLSEGAREQYF	TGTGCCAGCAGTTTATCGGAGGGGGCAAGAGAGCAGTACTTC
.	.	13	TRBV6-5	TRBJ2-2	CASSSGLTGELFF	TGTGCCAGCAGCTCTGGACTAACCGGGGAGCTGTTTTTT
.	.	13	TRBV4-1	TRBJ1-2	CASSQLRGSGYTF	TGCGCCAGCAGCCAACTACGCGGAAGTGGCTACACCTTC
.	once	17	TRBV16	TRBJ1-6	CASSPRVGERYNSPLHF	TGTGCCAGCAGCCCCAGGGTTGGGGAACGCTATAATTCACCCCTCCACTTT
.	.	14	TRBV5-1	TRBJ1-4	CASSDGRANEKLFF	TGCGCCAGCTCCGACGGGAGGGCAAATGAAAAACTGTTTTTT
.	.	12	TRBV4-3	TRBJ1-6	CASSQGEAPLNF	TGCGCCAGCAGCCAGGGGGAGGCACCCCTCAACTTT
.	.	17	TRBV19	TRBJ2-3	CASSIEVGSPFTDTQYF	TGTGCCAGTAGTATAGAGGTTGGCAGTCCCTTCACAGATACGCAGTATTTT
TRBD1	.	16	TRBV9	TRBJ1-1	CASSGRGGTGAAEAFF	TGTGCCAGCAGCGGACGGGGGGGGACAGGGGCGGCTGAAGCTTTCTTT